This T cell receptor beta chain was captured in a study of OX40 agonist ivuxolimab in advanced cancers. Looking at the study overall: Ivuxolimab, which targeted the costimulatory receptor OX40 (CD134), was an agonistic, fully human IgG2 monoclonal antibody. Intravenous ivuxolimab was administered to patients every 2 weeks at six dose levels: 0.01, 0.1, 0.3, 1.5, 3 and 10 mg/kg. Of the 50 or so patients in dose escalation, approximately 20 had hepatocellular carcinoma, some 15 had melanoma, 9 had renal cell carcinoma and 9 had head and neck cancer. A male proportion of 75% to 85% and a mean age of about 60 years, ranging from about 20 to 85, were recorded for the dose-escalation cohort. Prior anti-PD-1, anti-PD-L1 or anti-CTLA-4 therapy was permitted, and checkpoint inhibitors had been received by around 40% of dose-escalation patients. Partial responses were achieved by three dose-escalation patients, of whom one had hepatocellular carcinoma and two had cutaneous melanoma. Peripheral TCRbeta sequencing aimed to test whether ivuxolimab altered TCR sequence diversity and caused clonal T-cell expansion. The paper covers the monotherapy dose-escalation part of the phase I ivuxolimab trial, which included N of about 56 patients. Here is what the overall study found, with its caveats: After ivuxolimab, more expanded clones were found on average in CD8+ T cells than in CD4+ T cells. Partial responders in the 0.1-3.0 mg/kg groups had among the lowest normalized peripheral clonal expansion, especially among CD8+ T cells. The antigen specificity of the peripheral T cells that underwent clonal expansion was not determined. At doses of 0.1 to 3.0 mg/kg, clonal expansion of both CD4+ and CD8+ T cells in blood was seen between baseline and week 6. Low levels of normalized T-cell clonal expansion were also seen in some patients who did not respond.

The trial excluded patients who had a history of autoimmune disease or who were on systemic immunosuppression. In every dose cohort, peripheral blood was drawn for TCR sequencing at baseline, cycle 4 day 1, and cycle 7 day 1. The samples were drawn from a first-in-human, open-label, multicenter phase I dose-escalation trial of ivuxolimab. Adults with locally advanced or metastatic head and neck squamous cell, hepatocellular, melanoma or renal cell carcinoma were enrolled in the trial. Before TCR sequencing, CD4+ T cells and CD8+ T cells were sorted from peripheral blood as separate populations. A word on this clone: The antigen it recognizes is unknown. Per-nucleotide qualities are absent, and no much larger clonotype sits a single base away.

Genomic DNA was isolated from the sorted cells so that the TCRbeta CDR3 region could be sequenced. TCRbeta CDR3 regions were sequenced using the immunoSEQ Assay. Imported from immuneACCESS, the table was reduced by TCRdb to in-frame sequences with V and J called. These copies leave out some clones; in studies compared against another copy, an unresolved V gene accounts for under half, and the cause of the remainder is not known. This sample gives about 36,000 clones in total; more than 75% of them show up just once. About 13% of the sample lies in the top ten. Trimming removed 3 bases from V and 5 bases from J; the gene matches leave 7 bases unexplained. CDR1 SGHNT and CDR2 YYREEE were looked up in the germline V gene (reference sequence). The CDR3 contains 15 residues, cysteine and phenylalanine counted. Only CDR3 DNA is held: 45 bases, read in frame from base 1.

The receptor comes from an adult with an advanced solid tumor such as melanoma, head and neck, liver or kidney cancer. Sample: CD4+ or CD8+ T cells sorted from blood, taken in a trial of the OX40 agonist ivuxolimab. The chain was built from TRBV5-4 and TRBJ2-7; 11 middle bases align to TRBD2. The CDR3 protein is CASSSVGTSGNEQYF. In nucleotides, the sequence is TGTGCCAGCAGCTCGGTAGGGACTAGCGGCAACGAGCAGTACTTC.